This T cell receptor beta chain was sequenced for a study of spatial heterogeneity in lung cancer. Whole-study context: Averaged across combinations, each unique TCR and UMI pairing appeared more than ten times in raw reads, which were uncorrected.

This clonotype counts as medium-sized (0.01 to 0.1%). Indicated time point: sample taken at primary tumor resection. The sequenced material consisted of unsorted whole RNA from tumor, nontumor lung or frozen PBMC. Donors were some 72 untreated early-stage non-small cell lung cancer patients. Each CDR3 protein gets one entry after TCRdb re-called the 5' RACE reads with MiXCR. The sample yields 15,000 or so distinct CDR3 sequences, approximately 10% seen once. CDR3 size: 15 residues. Per germline, CDR1 LNHDA and CDR2 SQIVND (reference sequence). V lost 5 bases, J lost 6 bases, and 19 bases lay in between.

The sequencing here drew on PBMCs, taken at surgery. This clonotype originated in a female donor with early-stage non-small cell lung cancer. The chain couples TRBV19 to TRBJ2-5, with TRBD2 as a possible D gene (5 bases). CDR3 bases: TGTGCCAGTAGTCCCCGAGGGTCCGAACGAAAGACCCAGTACTTC. Translating it yields CASSPRGSERKTQYF. The entire variable domain, with the rest obtained from reference TRBV19 and TRBJ2-5, is as follows: DGGITQSPKYLFRKEGQNVTLSCEQNLNHDAMYWYRQDPGQGLRLIYYSQIVNDFQKGDIAEGYSVSREKKESFPLTVTSAQKNPTAFYLCASSPRGSERKTQYFGPGTRLLVL.